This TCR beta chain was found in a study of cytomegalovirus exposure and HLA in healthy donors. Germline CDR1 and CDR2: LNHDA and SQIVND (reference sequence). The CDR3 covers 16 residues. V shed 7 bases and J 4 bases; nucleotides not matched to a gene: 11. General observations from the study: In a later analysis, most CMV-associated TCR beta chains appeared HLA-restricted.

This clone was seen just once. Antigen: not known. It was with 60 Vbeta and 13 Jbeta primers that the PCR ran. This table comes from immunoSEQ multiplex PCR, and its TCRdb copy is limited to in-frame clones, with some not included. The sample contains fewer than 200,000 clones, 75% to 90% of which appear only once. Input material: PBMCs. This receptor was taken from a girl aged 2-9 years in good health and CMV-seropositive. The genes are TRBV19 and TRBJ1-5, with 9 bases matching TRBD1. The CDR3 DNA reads TGTGCCAGTAAAGGGACAGGGATTTTAAAAAATCAGCCCCAGCATTTT. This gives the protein CASKGTGILKNQPQHF.